The next 16 T cell receptor beta chains were all read from a single sample in a study of cytomegalovirus exposure and HLA in healthy donors listed by TCRdb under 2017. The method was the immunoSEQ multiplex PCR assay. For the multiplex PCR, a mixture combining 60 forward primers for TCR Vbeta segments and 13 reverse primers for TCR Jbeta segments was used. Sourced from immuneACCESS, this table was stored by TCRdb with only in-frame sequences that have V and J called. A share of the clones is absent; for the studies checked, an unresolved V gene accounts for under half, and the remainder has no known explanation. In this sample the table shows about 200,000 clones, roughly 80% of which occur a single time. Of the sample, roughly 3% is held by the ten largest clones. Sequenced material: PBMCs. Receptors were obtained from a woman under 40 in good health and CMV-seronegative.

This chain connects TRBV13 to TRBJ2-5; the D is unclear. V lost 10 bases to trimming and J lost 3 bases, with 15 bases between them. The CDR3 runs to 13 residues. Germline assignment: CDR1 PRHDT and CDR2 FYEKMQ (reference sequence). Here the CDR3 DNA reads TGTGCCACCGACTGGTTCGCCGAAGAGACCCAGTACTTC. It specifies CATDWFAEETQYF. Variable domain in full (rest from reference TRBV13 and TRBJ2-5): AAGVIQSPRHLIKEKRETATLKCYPIPRHDTVYWYQQGPGQDPQFLISFYEKMQSDKGSIPDRFSAQQFSDYHSELNMSSLELGDSALYFCATDWFAEETQYFGPGTRLLVL.

The genes are TRBV27 and TRBJ2-1; D call uncertain. Germline CDR1 reads MNHEY; CDR2 reads SMNVEV (reference sequence). V was clipped by 4 bases and J by 6 bases, with 10 bases between them. The CDR3 totals 13 residues. DNA for the CDR3: TGTGCCAGCAGTTCGACTGGTTTCAATGAGCAGTTCTTC. It yields the protein CASSSTGFNEQFF.

J is TRBJ2-7 and V is TRBV30; no definite D call. Deletions cut 1 base from V and 3 bases from J, with 10 bases between. The CDR3 contains 13 residues. The V gene's germline CDR1 is GTSNPN and CDR2 SVGIG (reference sequence). For the CDR3, the DNA is TGTGCCTGGAGTGCCGAGGATGGCTACGAGCAGTACTTC. Translated: CAWSAEDGYEQYF.

The rearrangement joins TRBV29-1 to TRBJ2-3; 10 bases agree with TRBD1. Germline CDR1 and CDR2: SQVTM and ANQGSEA. The V gene end was trimmed by 4 bases and the J gene end by 2 bases; junction bases not matched to a gene: 6. This CDR3 is built from 15 residues. CDR3 nucleotides: TGCAGCGTTGGGGCGGGACAGGGGTTCACAGATACGCAGTATTTT. This gives the protein CSVGAGQGFTDTQYF.

In this sample, this clone turned up a few times. The genes are TRBV19 and TRBJ2-2, with D tentatively TRBD2 (6 bases). This CDR3 spans 14 amino acids. Germline lookup yields CDR1 LNHDA and CDR2 SQIVND (reference sequence). V lost 4 bases and J lost 3, with 9 bases in between. DNA for the CDR3: TGTGCCAGTAGTACAACGGGAGACACCGGGGAGCTGTTTTTT. Protein: CASSTTGDTGELFF.

The J gene is TRBJ1-4, the V gene TRBV5-1; 8 nucleotides agree with TRBD1. Looked up from germline, CDR1 is SGHRS and CDR2 is YFSETQ. The CDR3 length is 13 residues. V was pared by 2 bases and J by 7 bases, with 1 base of the junction left unmatched. The CDR3 sequence is CASSFTGGEKLFF. As DNA, the CDR3 is TGCGCCAGCAGCTTTACAGGGGGTGAAAAACTGTTTTTT.

The chain joins TRBV9 to TRBJ1-1; D remains ambiguous. The V end lost 5 bases, the J end lost 5 bases, and 16 bases lay between the germline ends. The germline V gene has CDR1 SGDLS and CDR2 YYNGEE. The CDR3 is made up of 14 amino acids. CDR3 in amino acids: CASSQTGGGTEAFF. DNA for the CDR3: TGTGCCAGCAGTCAAACGGGAGGTGGGACTGAAGCTTTCTTT.

The V gene is TRBV27, the J gene TRBJ2-1, with 8 bases matching TRBD2. This CDR3 is 16 amino acids long. Germline V gene lookup returns CDR1 MNHEY and CDR2 SMNVEV (reference sequence). Trimming cost V 6 bases and J 0 bases; bases outside gene matches: 7. This CDR3 is CASRRGGTRSYNEQFF. The CDR3 DNA follows: TGTGCCAGCAGACGGGGGGGTACCCGCTCCTACAATGAGCAGTTCTTC.

This chain links TRBV25-1 with TRBJ2-5, with 9 bases identical to TRBD1. The CDR3 is 16 amino acids. V shed 4 bases and J 2 bases; nucleotides not matched to a gene: 8. Germline V gene data show CDR1 as MGHDK and CDR2 as SYGVNS. CDR3: CASSAGQGRQQETQYF. The CDR3 bases are TGTGCCAGCAGTGCCGGACAGGGGCGACAGCAAGAGACCCAGTACTTC.

In its sample, this clone was seen once. V gene TRBV11-2 combines with J gene TRBJ2-2; a possible D gene is TRBD1 (6 bases). Germline V gene data show CDR1 as SGHAT and CDR2 as FQNNGV. V lost 5 bases and J 2 bases, leaving 9 bases between the germline ends. The CDR3 loop spans 14 amino acids. The CDR3 region has the DNA TGTGCCAGCAGCCCGGACAGCAACACCGGGGAGCTGTTTTTT. Amino acid sequence: CASSPDSNTGELFF.

The V and J genes are TRBV27 and TRBJ2-7; D is possibly TRBD2 (7 bases). CDR3 length equals 16 residues. The germline CDR1 and CDR2 sequences are MNHEY and SMNVEV (reference sequence). Trimming removed 1 base at V and 4 bases at J, with 17 bases between. CDR3 loop: CASSLLGGHGNYEQYF. Here the CDR3 DNA reads TGTGCCAGCAGTTTATTGGGGGGGCACGGGAATTACGAGCAGTACTTC.

This clone was observed once. The genes are TRBV19 and TRBJ2-7, with a possible D match to TRBD2 (5 bases). The CDR3 covers 16 residues. Germline V lookup: CDR1 LNHDA, CDR2 SQIVND (reference sequence). Trimming removed 6 bases from V and 4 bases from J, with 22 bases in between. CDR3 nucleotide sequence: TGTGCCAGTAGCCCGATCTCCTACAAGCTAGCTTACGAGCAGTACTTC. It specifies CASSPISYKLAYEQYF.

The chain combines TRBV6-5 with TRBJ1-4; no clear D gene. Trimming cost V 4 bases and J 10 bases, with 13 bases left between them. Germline CDR1 is MNHEY and CDR2 is SVGAGI. The CDR3 covers 13 residues. CDR3 protein: CASSWTFGVKLFF. CDR3 coding DNA: TGTGCCAGCAGTTGGACTTTCGGCGTAAAACTGTTTTTT.

This sequence joins TRBV27 and TRBJ2-1; the D gene is possibly TRBD1 (5 bases). Trimming removed 5 bases at V and 6 bases at J, with 11 bases between. CDR3 size: 13 residues. Germline V CDR1 and CDR2: MNHEY, SMNVEV (reference sequence). The CDR3 loop reads CASSKHQGNEQFF. The CDR3 nucleotides read TGTGCCAGCAGTAAACATCAGGGCAATGAGCAGTTCTTC.

This rearrangement joins TRBV5-1 to TRBJ1-1; TRBD1 is a possible D gene (6 bases). Germline V gives CDR1 SGHRS, CDR2 YFSETQ. This CDR3 has 15 residues. V was pared by 4 bases and J by 4 bases, with 17 bases between. The CDR3, as DNA: TGCGCCAGCAGCACTGACAGGATAGGAAGCACTGAAGCTTTCTTT. It specifies CASSTDRIGSTEAFF. Variable domain in full (rest from reference TRBV5-1 and TRBJ1-1): KAGVTQTPRYLIKTRGQQVTLSCSPISGHRSVSWYQQTPGQGLQFLFEYFSETQRNKGNFPGRFSGRQFSNSRSEMNVSTLELGDSALYLCASSTDRIGSTEAFFGQGTRLTVV.

V and J are TRBV4-2 and TRBJ2-7; TRBD1 is a possible D gene (6 bases). CDR1 LGHNA and CDR2 YNFKEQ come from the germline V gene. The CDR3 is made up of 13 amino acids. Trimming took off 2 bases at V and 8 bases at J, with 13 bases between the two ends. The CDR3 DNA reads as TGTGCCAGCAGCCAAACCCAGGGGCCGAAGCAGTACTTC. Translated: CASSQTQGPKQYF.